This T cell receptor beta chain was captured by sequencing in a study of shared clonotypes between healthy human individuals. V lost 6 bases, J lost 6 bases, and 11 bases stayed unmatched. The CDR3 is made up of 15 amino acids. Germline lookup yields CDR1 SNHLY and CDR2 FYNNEI. Details on this clone: The antigen is unknown.

All donors were Caucasian adults living in Nashville, Tennessee. CD4+ cells were split into CD45RA+ naive and CD45RA-negative memory subsets. TCRdb keeps only in-frame clones here, not all; method: immunoSEQ multiplex PCR. The sample has about 2.3 million clones, 85% to 95% seen once. Study-wide results and caveats: Relative to clonotypes present in all four donors, those not shared had lower generation probabilities.

The chain uses TRBV2 and TRBJ1-5, with 7 bases identical to TRBD1. The TCR originated in a man aged 18-30 years in good health. Some clones in this sample may be carry-over from other donors' samples. The sequenced sample was naive CD4+ T cells from PBMCs. Subset reported: CD45RA+ positively selected. CDR3 region: CASSKTGIRGQPQHF. CDR3 DNA sequence: TGTGCCAGCAGCAAGACAGGGATTCGCGGTCAGCCCCAGCATTTT.